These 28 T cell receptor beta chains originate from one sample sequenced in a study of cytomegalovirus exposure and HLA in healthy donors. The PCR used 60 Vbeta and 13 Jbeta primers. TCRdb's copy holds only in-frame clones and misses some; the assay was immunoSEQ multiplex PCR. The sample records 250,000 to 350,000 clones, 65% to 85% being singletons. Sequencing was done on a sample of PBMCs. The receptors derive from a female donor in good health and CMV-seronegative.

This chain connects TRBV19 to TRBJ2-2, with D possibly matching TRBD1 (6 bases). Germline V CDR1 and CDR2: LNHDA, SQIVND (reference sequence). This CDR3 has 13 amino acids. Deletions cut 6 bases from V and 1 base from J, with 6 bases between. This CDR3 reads CASRDRNTGELFF. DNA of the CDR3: TGTGCCAGTAGGGACAGGAACACCGGGGAGCTGTTTTTT. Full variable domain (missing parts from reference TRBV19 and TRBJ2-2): DGGITQSPKYLFRKEGQNVTLSCEQNLNHDAMYWYRQDPGQGLRLIYYSQIVNDFQKGDIAEGYSVSREKKESFPLTVTSAQKNPTAFYLCASRDRNTGELFFGEGSRLTVL.

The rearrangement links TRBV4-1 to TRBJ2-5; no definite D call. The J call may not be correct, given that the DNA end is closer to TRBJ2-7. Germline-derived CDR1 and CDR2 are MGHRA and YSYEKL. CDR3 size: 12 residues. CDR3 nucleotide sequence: TGCGCCAGCAGCCAAGAGAGGCACGAGCAGTACTTC. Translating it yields CASSQERHEQYF.

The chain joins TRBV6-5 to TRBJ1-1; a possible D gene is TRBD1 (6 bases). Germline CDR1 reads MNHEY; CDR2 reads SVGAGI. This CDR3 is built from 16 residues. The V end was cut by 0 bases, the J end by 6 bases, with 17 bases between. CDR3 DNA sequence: TGTGCCAGCAGTTACTCGGGACGGGGGGGGGCCCCTGAAGCTTTCTTT. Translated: CASSYSGRGGAPEAFF.

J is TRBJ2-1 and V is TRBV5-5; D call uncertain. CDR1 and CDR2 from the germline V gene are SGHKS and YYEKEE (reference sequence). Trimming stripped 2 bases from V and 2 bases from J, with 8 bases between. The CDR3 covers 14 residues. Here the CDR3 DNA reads TGTGCCAGCAGCTTTCGTGGCACCTACAATGAGCAGTTCTTC. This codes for CASSFRGTYNEQFF.

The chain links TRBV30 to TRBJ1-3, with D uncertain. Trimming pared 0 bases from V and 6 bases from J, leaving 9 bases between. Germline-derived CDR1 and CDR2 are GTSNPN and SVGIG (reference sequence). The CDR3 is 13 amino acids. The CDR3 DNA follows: TGTGCCTGGAGTGTTGAGTTAGTAAACACCATATATTTT. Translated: CAWSVELVNTIYF.

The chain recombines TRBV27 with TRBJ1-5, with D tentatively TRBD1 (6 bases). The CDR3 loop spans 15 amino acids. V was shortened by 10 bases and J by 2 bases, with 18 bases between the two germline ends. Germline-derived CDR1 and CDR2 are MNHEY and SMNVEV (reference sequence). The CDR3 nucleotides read TGTGCCACCAAAACCCTAGGACAGCGCAATCAGCCCCAGCATTTT. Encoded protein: CATKTLGQRNQPQHF.

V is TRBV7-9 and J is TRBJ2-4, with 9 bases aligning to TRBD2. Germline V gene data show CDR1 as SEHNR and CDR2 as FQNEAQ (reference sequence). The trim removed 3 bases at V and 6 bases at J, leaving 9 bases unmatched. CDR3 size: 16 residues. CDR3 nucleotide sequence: TGTGCCAGCAGCTTCCCTAGCGGGATGCTACTAAACATTCAGTACTTC. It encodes CASSFPSGMLLNIQYF.

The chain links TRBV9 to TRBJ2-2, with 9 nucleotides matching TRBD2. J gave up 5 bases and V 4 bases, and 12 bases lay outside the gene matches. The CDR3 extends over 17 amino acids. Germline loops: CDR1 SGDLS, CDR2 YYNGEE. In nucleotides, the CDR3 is TGTGCCAGCAGCTCAGCCGCGGGCGGGAGGGAAACCGGGGAGCTGTTTTTT. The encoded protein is CASSSAAGGRETGELFF.

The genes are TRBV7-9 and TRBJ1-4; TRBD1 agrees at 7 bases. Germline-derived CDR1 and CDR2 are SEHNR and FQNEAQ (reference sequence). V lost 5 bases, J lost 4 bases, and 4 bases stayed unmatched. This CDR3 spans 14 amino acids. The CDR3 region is CASSRDRNNEKLFF. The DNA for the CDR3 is TGTGCCAGCAGCCGGGACAGAAATAATGAAAAACTGTTTTTT.

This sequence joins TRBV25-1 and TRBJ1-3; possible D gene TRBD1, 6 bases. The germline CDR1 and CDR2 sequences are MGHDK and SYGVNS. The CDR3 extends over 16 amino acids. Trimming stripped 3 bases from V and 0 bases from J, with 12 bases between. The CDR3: CASSDTGTNSGNTIYF. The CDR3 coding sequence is TGTGCCAGCAGTGATACAGGGACGAACTCTGGAAACACCATATATTTT.

The CDR3 coding sequence is TGTGCCAGCGGGACTAGCGCTTCCTACGAGCAGTACTTC. Encoded protein: CASGTSASYEQYF. The J gene is TRBJ2-7, the V gene TRBV7-9; 10 nucleotides agree with TRBD2. V lost 8 bases, J lost 1 base, and 2 bases stayed unmatched. This CDR3 is 13 amino acids long. Germline values: CDR1 SEHNR, CDR2 FQNEAQ (reference sequence).

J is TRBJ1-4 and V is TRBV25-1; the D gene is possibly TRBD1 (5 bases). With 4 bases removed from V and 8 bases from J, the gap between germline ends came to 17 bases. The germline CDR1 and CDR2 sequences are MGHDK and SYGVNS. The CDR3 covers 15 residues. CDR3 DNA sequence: TGTGCCAGCAGTGGGTCAGGCAACCGGGGGGAAAAACTGTTTTTT. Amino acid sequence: CASSGSGNRGEKLFF. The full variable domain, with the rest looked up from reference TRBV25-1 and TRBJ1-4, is EADIYQTPRYLVIGTGKKITLECSQTMGHDKMYWYQQDPGMELHLIHYSYGVNSTEKGDLSSESTVSRIRTEHFPLTLESARPSHTSQYLCASSGSGNRGEKLFFGSGTQLSVL.

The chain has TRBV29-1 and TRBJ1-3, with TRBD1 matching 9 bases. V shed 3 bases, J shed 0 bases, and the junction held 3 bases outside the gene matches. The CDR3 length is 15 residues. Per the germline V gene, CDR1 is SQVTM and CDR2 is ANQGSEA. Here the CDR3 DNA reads TGCAGCGTTGAGGGGACAGGGACCTCTGGAAACACCATATATTTT. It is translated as CSVEGTGTSGNTIYF.

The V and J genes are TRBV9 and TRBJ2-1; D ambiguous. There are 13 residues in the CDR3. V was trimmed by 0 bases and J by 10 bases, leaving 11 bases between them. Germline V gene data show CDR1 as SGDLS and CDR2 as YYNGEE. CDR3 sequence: CASSVGPPSEQFF. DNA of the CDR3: TGTGCCAGCAGCGTAGGTCCCCCCTCCGAGCAGTTCTTC.

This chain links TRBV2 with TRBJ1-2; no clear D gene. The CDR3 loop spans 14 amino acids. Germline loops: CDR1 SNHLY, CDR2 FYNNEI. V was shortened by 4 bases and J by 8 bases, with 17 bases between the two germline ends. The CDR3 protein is CASSVDSGHPGYTF. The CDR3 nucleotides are TGTGCCAGCAGTGTCGATTCAGGCCATCCCGGCTACACCTTC.

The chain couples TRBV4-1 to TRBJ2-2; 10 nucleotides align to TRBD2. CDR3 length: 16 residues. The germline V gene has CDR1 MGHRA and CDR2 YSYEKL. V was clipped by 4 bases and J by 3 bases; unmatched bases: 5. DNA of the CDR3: TGCGCCAGCAGCCCCACTAGCGGGAAACACACCGGGGAGCTGTTTTTT. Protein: CASSPTSGKHTGELFF.

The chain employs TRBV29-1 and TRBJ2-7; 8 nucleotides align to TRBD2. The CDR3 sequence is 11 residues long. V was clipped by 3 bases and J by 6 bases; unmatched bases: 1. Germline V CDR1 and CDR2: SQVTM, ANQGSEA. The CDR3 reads CSVEAGGEQYF. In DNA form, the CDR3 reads TGCAGCGTTGAGGCGGGGGGCGAGCAGTACTTC.

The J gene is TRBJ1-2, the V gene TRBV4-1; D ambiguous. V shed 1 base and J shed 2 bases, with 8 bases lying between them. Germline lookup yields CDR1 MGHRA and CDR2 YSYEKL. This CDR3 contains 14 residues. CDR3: CASSQGTGNYGYTF. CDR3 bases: TGCGCCAGCAGCCAAGGTACGGGGAACTATGGCTACACCTTC.

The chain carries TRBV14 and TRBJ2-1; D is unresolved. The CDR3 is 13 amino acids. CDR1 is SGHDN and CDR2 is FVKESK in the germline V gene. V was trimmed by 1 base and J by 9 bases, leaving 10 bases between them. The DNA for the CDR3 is TGTGCCAGCAGCCAAGGGTCCAGGCGTGAGCAGTTCTTC. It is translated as CASSQGSRREQFF.

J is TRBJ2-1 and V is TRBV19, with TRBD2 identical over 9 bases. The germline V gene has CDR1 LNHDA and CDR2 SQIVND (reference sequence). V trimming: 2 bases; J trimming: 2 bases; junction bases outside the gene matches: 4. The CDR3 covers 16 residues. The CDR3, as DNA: TGTGCCAGTAGTATACGAGGCGGGAGGGCCTACAATGAGCAGTTCTTC. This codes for CASSIRGGRAYNEQFF.

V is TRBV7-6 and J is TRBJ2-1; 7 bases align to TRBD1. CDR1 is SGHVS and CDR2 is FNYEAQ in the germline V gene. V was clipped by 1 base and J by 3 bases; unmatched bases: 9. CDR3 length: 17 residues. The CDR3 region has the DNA TGTGCCAGCAGCTTAGAGACAGGGTCGAATTACTACAATGAGCAGTTCTTC. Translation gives CASSLETGSNYYNEQFF.

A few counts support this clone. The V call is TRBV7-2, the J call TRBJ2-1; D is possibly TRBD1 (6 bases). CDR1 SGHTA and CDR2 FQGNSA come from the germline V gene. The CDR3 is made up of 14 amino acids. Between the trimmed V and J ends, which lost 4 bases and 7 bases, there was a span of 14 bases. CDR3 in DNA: TGTGCCAGCAGCTCGTTACAGGGTTTAAATGAGCAGTTCTTC. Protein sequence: CASSSLQGLNEQFF.

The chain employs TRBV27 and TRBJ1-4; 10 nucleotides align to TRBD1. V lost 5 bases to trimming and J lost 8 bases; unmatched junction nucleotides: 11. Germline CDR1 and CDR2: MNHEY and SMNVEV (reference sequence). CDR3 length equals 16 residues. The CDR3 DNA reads TGTGCCAGCAGTGCCAGGGGACAGGGGTATTACGAAAAACTGTTTTTT. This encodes CASSARGQGYYEKLFF.

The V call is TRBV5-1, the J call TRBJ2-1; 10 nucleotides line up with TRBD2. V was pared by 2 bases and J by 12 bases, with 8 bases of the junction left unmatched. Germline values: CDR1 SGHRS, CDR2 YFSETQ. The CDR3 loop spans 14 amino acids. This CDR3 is CASSFRASGSGQFF. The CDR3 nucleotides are TGCGCCAGCAGCTTTCGGGCTAGCGGGAGCGGGCAGTTCTTC.

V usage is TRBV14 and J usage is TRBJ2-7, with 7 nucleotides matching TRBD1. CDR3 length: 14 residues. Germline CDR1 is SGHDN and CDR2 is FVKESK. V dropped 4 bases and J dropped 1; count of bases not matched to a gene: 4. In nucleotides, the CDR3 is TGTGCCAGCAGCCCTCTGGGACAGTCCTACGAGCAGTACTTC. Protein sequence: CASSPLGQSYEQYF.

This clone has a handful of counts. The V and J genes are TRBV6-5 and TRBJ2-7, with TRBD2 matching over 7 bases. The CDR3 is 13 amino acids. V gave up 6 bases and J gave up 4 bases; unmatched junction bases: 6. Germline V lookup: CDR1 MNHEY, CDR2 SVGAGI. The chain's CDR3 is CASRRDYQYEQYF. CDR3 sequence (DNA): TGTGCCAGCAGGAGGGACTACCAATACGAGCAGTACTTC.

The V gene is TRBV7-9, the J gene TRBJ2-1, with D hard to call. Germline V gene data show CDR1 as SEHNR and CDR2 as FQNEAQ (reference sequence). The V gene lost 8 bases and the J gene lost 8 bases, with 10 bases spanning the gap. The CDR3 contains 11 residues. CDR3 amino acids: CASSVSDEQFF. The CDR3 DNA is TGTGCCAGCTCGGTTTCGGATGAGCAGTTCTTC.

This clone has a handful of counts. The CDR3 sequence is CASSSGTSYSNQPQHF. The CDR3 nucleotides read TGTGCCAGTAGTTCCGGGACATCCTATAGCAATCAGCCCCAGCATTTT. The chain couples TRBV19 to TRBJ1-5, with D perhaps matching TRBD1 (6 bases). The CDR3 totals 16 residues. Germline V gives CDR1 LNHDA, CDR2 SQIVND (reference sequence). V lost 5 bases to trimming and J lost 0 bases, with 14 bases between them.